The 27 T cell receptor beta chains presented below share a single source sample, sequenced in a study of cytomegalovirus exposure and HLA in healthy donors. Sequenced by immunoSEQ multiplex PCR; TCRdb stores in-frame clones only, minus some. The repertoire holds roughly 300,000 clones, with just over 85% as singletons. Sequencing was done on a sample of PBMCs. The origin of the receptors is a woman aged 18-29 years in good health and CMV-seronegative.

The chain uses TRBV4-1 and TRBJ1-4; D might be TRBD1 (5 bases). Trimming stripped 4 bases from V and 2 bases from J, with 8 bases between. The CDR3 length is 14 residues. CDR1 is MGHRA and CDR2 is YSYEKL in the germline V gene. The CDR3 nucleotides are TGCGCCAGCAGCCCCACAGGTACTAATGAAAAACTGTTTTTT. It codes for CASSPTGTNEKLFF.

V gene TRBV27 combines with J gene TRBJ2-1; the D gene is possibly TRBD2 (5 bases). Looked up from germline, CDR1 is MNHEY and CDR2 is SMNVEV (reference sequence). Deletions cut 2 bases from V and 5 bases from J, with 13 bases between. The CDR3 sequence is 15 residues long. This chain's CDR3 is CASSLGSDTHNEQFF. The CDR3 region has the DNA TGTGCCAGCAGTTTAGGGAGCGACACGCACAATGAGCAGTTCTTC.

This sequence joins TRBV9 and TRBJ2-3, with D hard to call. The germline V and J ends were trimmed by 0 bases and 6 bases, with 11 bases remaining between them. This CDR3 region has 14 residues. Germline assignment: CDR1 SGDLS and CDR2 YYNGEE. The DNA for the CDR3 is TGTGCCAGCAGCGTAGGGGCCGAGAGCGATACGCAGTATTTT. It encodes CASSVGAESDTQYF.

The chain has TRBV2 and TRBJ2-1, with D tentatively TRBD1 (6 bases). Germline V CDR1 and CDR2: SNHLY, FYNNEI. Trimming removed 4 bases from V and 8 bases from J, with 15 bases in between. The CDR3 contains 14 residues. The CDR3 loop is CASSALGRGHEQFF. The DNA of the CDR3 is TGTGCCAGCAGTGCCCTGGGCAGGGGACATGAGCAGTTCTTC.

As DNA, the CDR3 is TGTGCTAGTGTCAGGGGAGTTGGAGTGGGCGAGCAGTACTTC. Translating it yields CASVRGVGVGEQYF. This chain links TRBV12-5 with TRBJ2-7, with a possible D match to TRBD1 (6 bases). The CDR3 is 14 amino acids. CDR1 is LGHNT, CDR2 FRNRAP, per germline. V lost 7 bases, J lost 6 bases, and 19 bases lay in between.

In DNA form, the CDR3 reads TGTGCCAGCAGTTACTCGACAGGGGCCGGCACAGATACGCAGTATTTT. It encodes CASSYSTGAGTDTQYF. The V gene is TRBV6-5, the J gene TRBJ2-3, with 8 bases that match TRBD1. J gave up 1 base and V 0 bases, and 3 bases lay outside the gene matches. The CDR3 is made up of 16 amino acids. CDR1 MNHEY and CDR2 SVGAGI come from the germline V gene.

CDR3 in DNA: TGTGCCAGCAGCGTAGCGTCCTATGATACGCAGTATTTT. This encodes CASSVASYDTQYF. The V call is TRBV9, the J call TRBJ2-3, with D uncertain. V gave up 0 bases and J gave up 6 bases, with 8 bases separating them. In germline, CDR1 is SGDLS, CDR2 YYNGEE. The CDR3 is 13 residues long.

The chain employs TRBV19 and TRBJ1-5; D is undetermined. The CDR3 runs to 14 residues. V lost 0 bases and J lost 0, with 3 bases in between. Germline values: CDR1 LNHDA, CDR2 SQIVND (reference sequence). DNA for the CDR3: TGTGCCAGTAGTATAGATTATAGCAATCAGCCCCAGCATTTT. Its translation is CASSIDYSNQPQHF.

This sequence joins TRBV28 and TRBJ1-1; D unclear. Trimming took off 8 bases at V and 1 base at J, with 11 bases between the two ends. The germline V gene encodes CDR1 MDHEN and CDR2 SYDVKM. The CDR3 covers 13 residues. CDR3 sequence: CASGFQENTEAFF. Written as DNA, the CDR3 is TGTGCCAGCGGATTTCAGGAGAACACTGAAGCTTTCTTT.

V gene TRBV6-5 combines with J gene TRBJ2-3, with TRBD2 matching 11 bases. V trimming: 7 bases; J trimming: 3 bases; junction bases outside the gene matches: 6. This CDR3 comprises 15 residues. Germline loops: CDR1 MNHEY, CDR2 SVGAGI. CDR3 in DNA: TGTGCCAGCACTCTGGTAGCGGGAGGGACAGATACGCAGTATTTT. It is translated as CASTLVAGGTDTQYF.

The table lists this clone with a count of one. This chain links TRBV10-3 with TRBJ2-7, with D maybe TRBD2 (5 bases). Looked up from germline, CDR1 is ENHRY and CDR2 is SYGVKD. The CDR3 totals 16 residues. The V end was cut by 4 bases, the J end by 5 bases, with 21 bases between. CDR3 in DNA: TGTGCCATCAGTGCCCGTTTGGAGGTTGGGGTGAACGAGCAGTACTTC. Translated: CAISARLEVGVNEQYF.

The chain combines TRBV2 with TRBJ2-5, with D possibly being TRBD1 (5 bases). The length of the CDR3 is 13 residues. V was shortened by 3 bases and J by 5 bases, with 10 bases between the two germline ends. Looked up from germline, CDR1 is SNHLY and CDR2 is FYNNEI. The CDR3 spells CASSDRVIETQYF. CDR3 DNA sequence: TGTGCCAGCAGTGACAGGGTTATTGAGACCCAGTACTTC.

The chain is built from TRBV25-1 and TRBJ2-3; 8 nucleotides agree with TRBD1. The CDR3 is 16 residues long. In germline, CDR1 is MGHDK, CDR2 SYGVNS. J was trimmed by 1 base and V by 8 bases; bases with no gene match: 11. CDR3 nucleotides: TGTGCCAGCTCAGGGGGCGGGGACAGCGGCACAGATACGCAGTATTTT. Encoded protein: CASSGGGDSGTDTQYF.

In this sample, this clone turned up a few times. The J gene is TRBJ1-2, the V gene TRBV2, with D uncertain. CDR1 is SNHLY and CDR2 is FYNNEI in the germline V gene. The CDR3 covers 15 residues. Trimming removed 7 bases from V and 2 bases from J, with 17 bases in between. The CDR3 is CASTREGVGNYGYTF. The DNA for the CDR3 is TGTGCCAGCACCCGTGAGGGAGTTGGGAACTATGGCTACACCTTC. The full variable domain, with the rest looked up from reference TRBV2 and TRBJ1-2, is EPEVTQTPSHQVTQMGQEVILRCVPISNHLYFYWYRQILGQKVEFLVSFYNNEISEKSEIFDDQFSVERPDGSNFTLKIRSTKLEDSAMYFCASTREGVGNYGYTFGSGTRLTVV.

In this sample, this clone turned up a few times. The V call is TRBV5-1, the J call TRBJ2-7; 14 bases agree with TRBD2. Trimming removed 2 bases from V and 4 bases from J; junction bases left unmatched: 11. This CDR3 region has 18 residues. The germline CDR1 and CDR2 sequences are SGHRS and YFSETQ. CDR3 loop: CASSFKEGLAGVLYEQYF. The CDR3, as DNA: TGCGCCAGCAGCTTTAAGGAGGGACTAGCGGGAGTCTTGTACGAGCAGTACTTC.

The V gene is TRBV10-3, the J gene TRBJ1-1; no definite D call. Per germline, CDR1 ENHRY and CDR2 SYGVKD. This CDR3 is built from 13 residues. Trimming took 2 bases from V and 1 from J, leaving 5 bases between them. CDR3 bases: TGTGCCATCAGTGAGCGGGGGAACACTGAAGCTTTCTTT. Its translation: CAISERGNTEAFF.

This CDR3 reads CASSMRRPVPTSTDTQYF. CDR3 DNA sequence: TGTGCCAGTAGTATGCGCCGCCCGGTACCTACTAGCACAGATACGCAGTATTTT. The chain is built from TRBV19 and TRBJ2-3; no definite D call. CDR1 is LNHDA, CDR2 SQIVND, per germline (reference sequence). The V gene lost 3 bases and the J gene lost 0 bases, with 19 bases spanning the gap. This CDR3 has 18 residues.

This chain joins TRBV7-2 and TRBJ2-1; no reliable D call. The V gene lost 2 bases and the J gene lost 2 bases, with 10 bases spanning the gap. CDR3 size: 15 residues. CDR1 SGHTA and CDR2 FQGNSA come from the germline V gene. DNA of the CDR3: TGTGCCAGCAGCTTAAGGAGTGCGCCCTACAATGAGCAGTTCTTC. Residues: CASSLRSAPYNEQFF. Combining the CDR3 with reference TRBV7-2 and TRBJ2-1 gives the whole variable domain GAGVSQSPSNKVTEKGKDVELRCDPISGHTALYWYRQSLGQGLEFLIYFQGNSAPDKSGLPSDRFSAERTGGSVSTLTIQRTQQEDSAVYLCASSLRSAPYNEQFFGPGTRLTVL.

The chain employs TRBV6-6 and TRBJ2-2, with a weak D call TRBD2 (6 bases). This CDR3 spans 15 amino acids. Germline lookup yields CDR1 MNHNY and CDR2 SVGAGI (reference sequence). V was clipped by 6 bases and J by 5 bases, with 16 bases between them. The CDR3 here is CASRTSSVTTGELFF. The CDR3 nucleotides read TGTGCCAGCAGGACTAGTTCCGTTACAACCGGGGAGCTGTTTTTT.

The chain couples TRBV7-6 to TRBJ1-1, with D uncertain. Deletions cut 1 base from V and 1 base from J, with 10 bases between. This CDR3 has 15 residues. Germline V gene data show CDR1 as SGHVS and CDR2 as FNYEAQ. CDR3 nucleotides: TGTGCCAGCAGCTTAGTGGAAGCGGGGAACACTGAAGCTTTCTTT. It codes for CASSLVEAGNTEAFF.

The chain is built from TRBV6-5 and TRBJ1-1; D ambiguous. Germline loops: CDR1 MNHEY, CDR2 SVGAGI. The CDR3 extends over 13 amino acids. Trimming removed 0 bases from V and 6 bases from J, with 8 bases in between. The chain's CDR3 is CASSYSGLAEAFF. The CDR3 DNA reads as TGTGCCAGCAGTTACTCCGGACTGGCTGAAGCTTTCTTT.

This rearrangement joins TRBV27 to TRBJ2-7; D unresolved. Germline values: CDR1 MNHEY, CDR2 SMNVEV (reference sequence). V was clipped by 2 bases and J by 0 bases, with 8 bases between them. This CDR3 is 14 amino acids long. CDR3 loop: CASSLAGPSYEQYF. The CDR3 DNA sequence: TGTGCCAGCAGTTTAGCAGGCCCCTCCTACGAGCAGTACTTC.

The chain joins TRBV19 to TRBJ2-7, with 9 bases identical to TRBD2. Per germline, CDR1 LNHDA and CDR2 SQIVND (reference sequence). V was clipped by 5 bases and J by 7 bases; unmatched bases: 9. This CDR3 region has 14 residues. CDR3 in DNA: TGTGCCAGTAGTGTAGCGGGAGTCACGGGGGAGCAGTACTTC. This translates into CASSVAGVTGEQYF. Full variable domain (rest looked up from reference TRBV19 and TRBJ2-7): DGGITQSPKYLFRKEGQNVTLSCEQNLNHDAMYWYRQDPGQGLRLIYYSQIVNDFQKGDIAEGYSVSREKKESFPLTVTSAQKNPTAFYLCASSVAGVTGEQYFGPGTRLTVT.

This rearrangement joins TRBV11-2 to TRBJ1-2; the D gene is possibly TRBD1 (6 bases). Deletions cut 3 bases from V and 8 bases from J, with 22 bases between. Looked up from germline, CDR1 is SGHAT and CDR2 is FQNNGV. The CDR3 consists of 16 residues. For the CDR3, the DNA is TGTGCCAGCAGCTTCTCTCCAATAGGGGGTGGTGGCGGCTACACCTTC. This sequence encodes CASSFSPIGGGGGYTF.

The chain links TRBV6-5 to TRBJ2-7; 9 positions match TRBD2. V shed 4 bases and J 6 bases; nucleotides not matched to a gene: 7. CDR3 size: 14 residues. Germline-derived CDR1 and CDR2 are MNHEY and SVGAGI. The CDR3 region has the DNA TGTGCCAGCAGTTCAAGCCTAGCGGGACCCGAGCAGTACTTC. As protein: CASSSSLAGPEQYF.

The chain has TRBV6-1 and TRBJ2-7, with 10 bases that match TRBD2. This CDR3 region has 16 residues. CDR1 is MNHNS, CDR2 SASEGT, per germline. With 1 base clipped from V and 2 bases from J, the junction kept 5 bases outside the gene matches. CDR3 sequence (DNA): TGTGCCAGCAGTGAAGGTGTTAGCGGGGGGACCTACGAGCAGTACTTC. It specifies CASSEGVSGGTYEQYF.

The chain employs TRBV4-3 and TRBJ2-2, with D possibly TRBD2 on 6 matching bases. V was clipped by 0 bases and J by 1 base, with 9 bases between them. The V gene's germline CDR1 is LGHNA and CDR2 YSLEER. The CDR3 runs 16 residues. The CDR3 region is CASSQEGTGNTGELFF. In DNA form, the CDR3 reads TGCGCCAGCAGCCAAGAAGGGACTGGGAACACCGGGGAGCTGTTTTTT.